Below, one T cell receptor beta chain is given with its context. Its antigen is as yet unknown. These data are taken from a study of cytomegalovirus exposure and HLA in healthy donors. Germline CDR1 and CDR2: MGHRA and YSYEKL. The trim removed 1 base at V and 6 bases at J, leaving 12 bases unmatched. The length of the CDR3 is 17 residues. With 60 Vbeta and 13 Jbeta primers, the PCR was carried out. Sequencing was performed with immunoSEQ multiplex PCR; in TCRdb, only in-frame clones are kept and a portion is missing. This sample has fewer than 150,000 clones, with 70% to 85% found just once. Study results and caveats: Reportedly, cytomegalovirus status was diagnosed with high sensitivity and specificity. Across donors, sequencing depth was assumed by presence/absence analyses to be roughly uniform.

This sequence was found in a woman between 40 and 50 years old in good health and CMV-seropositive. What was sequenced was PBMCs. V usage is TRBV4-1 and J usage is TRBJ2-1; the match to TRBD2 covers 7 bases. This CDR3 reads CASSQGAGTIISNEQFF. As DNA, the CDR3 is TGCGCCAGCAGCCAAGGGGCCGGGACTATCATTTCCAATGAGCAGTTCTTC.